This TCR beta chain was captured in a study of blood T cell repertoires in COVID-19. The wider study: Spain, Italy and the United States supplied samples that represented acute and convalescent COVID-19.

The CDR3 contains 18 residues. Looked up from germline, CDR1 is KGHSH and CDR2 is LQKENI. Trimming removed 3 bases from V and 5 bases from J, with 25 bases in between. Original methodology: Nucleated cell counts were estimated from reference gene primer amplification. The protocol was immunoSEQ multiplex PCR, while the TCRdb copy is restricted to in-frame clones and leaves out a portion. D and trimming were read from the DNA, whereas the V and J calls and clone size are those reported in that table. Among about 380,000 clones listed, roughly 77% were seen once. The chain combines TRBV18 with TRBJ1-1; TRBD1 might be the D (6 bases). The sample was peripheral blood. The source of this sequence is a human donor with acute or convalescent COVID-19. The donor label of this sample is uncertain. CDR3 sequence: CASSPIRTDRLRGTEAFF. CDR3 DNA: TGTGCCAGCTCACCTATACGGACAGACCGACTGCGGGGGACTGAAGCTTTCTTT. The variable domain in full, with the rest retrieved from reference TRBV18 and TRBJ1-1, is NAGVMQNPRHLVRRRGQEARLRCSPMKGHSHVYWYRQLPEEGLKFMVYLQKENIIDESGMPKERFSAEFPKEGPSILRIQQVVRGDSAAYFCASSPIRTDRLRGTEAFFGQGTRLTVV.